The 18 T cell receptor beta chains presented below share a single source sample, sequenced in a study of STAT5B mutations in CD4+ large granular lymphocyte leukemia. Profiling relied on immunoSEQ multiplex PCR, and the TCRdb table lists in-frame clones only, not all of them. This sample carries around 48,000 clones, roughly three quarters of them seen once, and the ten largest clones take 1.5%. The sequenced sample was CD4+ T cells from blood buffy coats. The source of these receptors is a human donor in good health.

V and J are TRBV27 and TRBJ2-3; 7 bases fit TRBD1. Germline CDR1 reads MNHEY; CDR2 reads SMNVEV (reference sequence). The CDR3 length is 14 residues. The V gene end was trimmed by 5 bases and the J gene end by 6 bases; junction bases not matched to a gene: 8. CDR3 DNA sequence: TGTGCCAGCAGTCCGAGACAGGGCGCGGATACGCAGTATTTT. This translates into CASSPRQGADTQYF.

The J gene is TRBJ2-3, the V gene TRBV21-1; the table's D call of TRBD2 was not tested on the DNA. TRBV21-1 is recorded as a pseudogene. This CDR3 contains 14 residues. The CDR3 region has the DNA TGTCTAGCGGGGGTGCCGGCCGTTTGGGATACGCAGTATTTT. The encoded protein is CLAGVPAVWDTQYF.

This clone was detected a few times. This chain connects TRBV10-3 to TRBJ1-1; D call uncertain. V dropped 11 bases and J dropped 5 bases, with 15 bases sitting between them. Per the germline V gene, CDR1 is ENHRY and CDR2 is SYGVKD. The CDR3 has 12 residues. DNA of the CDR3: TGTGCCTCATCATCGGGGTCGACTGAAGCTTTCTTT. It is translated as CASSSGSTEAFF.

The V and J genes are TRBV30 and TRBJ1-5; D remains unclear. The V gene lost 0 bases and the J gene lost 2 bases, with 26 bases spanning the gap. Germline CDR1 reads GTSNPN; CDR2 reads SVGIG (reference sequence). The CDR3 totals 20 residues. CDR3 amino acids: CAWSVALLGGKWHGNQPQHF. In DNA form, the CDR3 reads TGTGCCTGGAGTGTAGCCCTCTTGGGAGGGAAGTGGCATGGCAATCAGCCCCAGCATTTT.

This clone was recorded only once. At one of its ends the junction is not consistent with the germline gene, which may arise from a read error. The chain uses TRBV10-3 and TRBJ2-4; D gene uncertain. CDR3 size: 12 residues. The germline gives CDR1 ENHRY, CDR2 SYGVKD. The CDR3: CAIGDRENIQYF. CDR3 coding DNA: TGTGCCATCGGTGATCGGGAAAACATTCAGTACTTC.

The gene calls are TRBV28 and TRBJ1-4; TRBD1 matches at 9 bases. Germline-derived CDR1 and CDR2 are MDHEN and SYDVKM. The length of the CDR3 is 15 residues. Unmatched junction bases numbered 7, after V lost 6 bases and J lost 5 bases. The CDR3 nucleotides read TGTGCCAGCAGCCCGGGGGACAGGGCGAATGAAAAACTGTTTTTT. Encoded protein: CASSPGDRANEKLFF.

The chain links TRBV5-1 to TRBJ2-2, with D unresolved. This CDR3 region has 14 residues. Per germline, CDR1 SGHRS and CDR2 YFSETQ. V gave up 1 base and J gave up 0 bases, with 4 bases separating them. Here the CDR3 reads CASSLISNTGELFF. The DNA for the CDR3 is TGCGCCAGCAGCTTGATCTCGAACACCGGGGAGCTGTTTTTT.

The rearrangement uses TRBV5-6 and TRBJ1-1, with 8 bases identical to TRBD1. The CDR3 runs to 15 residues. V was pared by 3 bases and J by 3 bases, with 7 bases of the junction left unmatched. Germline lookup yields CDR1 SGHDT and CDR2 YYEEEE. The CDR3 nucleotides read TGTGCCAGCAGCTCAACAGGGGGGGATGACACTGAAGCTTTCTTT. It yields the protein CASSSTGGDDTEAFF.

The genes are TRBV5-1 and TRBJ1-1; D gene unclear. The germline V gene has CDR1 SGHRS and CDR2 YFSETQ. The CDR3 length is 14 residues. V shed 4 bases and J shed 1 base, with 11 bases lying between them. The CDR3 protein is CASSVITGNTEAFF. The CDR3 DNA reads as TGCGCCAGCAGCGTGATCACTGGGAACACTGAAGCTTTCTTT.

V gene TRBV11-1 combines with J gene TRBJ2-2, with unresolved D. Trimming removed 2 bases from V and 2 bases from J, with 6 bases in between. This CDR3 region has 14 residues. Germline V gene lookup returns CDR1 SGHAT and CDR2 FQDESV (reference sequence). CDR3 amino acids: CASSLMGNTGELFF. CDR3 in DNA: TGTGCCAGCAGCTTAATGGGAAACACCGGGGAGCTGTTTTTT. The variable domain in full, with the rest retrieved from reference TRBV11-1 and TRBJ2-2, is EAEVAQSPRYKITEKSQAVAFWCDPISGHATLYWYRQILGQGPELLVQFQDESVVDDSQLPKDRFSAERLKGVDSTLKIQPAELGDSAMYLCASSLMGNTGELFFGEGSRLTVL.

V is TRBV27 and J is TRBJ1-2; D not certain. The V gene lost 3 bases and the J gene lost 4 bases, with 9 bases spanning the gap. Germline V gene lookup returns CDR1 MNHEY and CDR2 SMNVEV (reference sequence). The CDR3 has 13 amino acids. CDR3 nucleotides: TGTGCCAGCAGTTTCTCCCCCCCCTATGGCTACACCTTC. This sequence encodes CASSFSPPYGYTF.

CDR3 protein: CAWRAEGLTWGYTF. The CDR3 DNA reads TGTGCCTGGAGAGCCGAAGGACTGACCTGGGGCTACACCTTC. V and J are TRBV30 and TRBJ1-2; D remains unclear. The CDR3 totals 14 residues. Germline V gene data show CDR1 as GTSNPN and CDR2 as SVGIG (reference sequence). V gave up 3 bases and J gave up 8 bases, with 19 bases separating them.

The chain couples TRBV10-3 to TRBJ1-5; 7 bases fit TRBD1. V shed 3 bases and J 4 bases; nucleotides not matched to a gene: 3. The CDR3 has 14 residues. Germline loops: CDR1 ENHRY, CDR2 SYGVKD. CDR3 sequence reads: CAISDWDRNQPQHF. For the CDR3, the DNA is TGTGCCATCAGTGACTGGGACAGAAATCAGCCCCAGCATTTT.

This clone was seen just once. The DNA of the CDR3 is TGTGCCAGCAGTTCCACAGGGGCAGATACGCAGTATTTT. Its protein product is CASSSTGADTQYF. The chain combines TRBV5-6 with TRBJ2-3, with 7 bases fitting TRBD1. The CDR3 has 13 amino acids. The V segment lost 5 bases and the J segment 4 bases; nucleotides outside the gene matches: 4. CDR1 and CDR2 from the germline V gene are SGHDT and YYEEEE.

This clone has a handful of counts. The rearrangement uses TRBV18 and TRBJ2-2; the D is unclear. The germline gives CDR1 KGHSH, CDR2 LQKENI. The CDR3 consists of 15 residues. V was trimmed by 1 base and J by 2 bases, leaving 8 bases between them. The chain's CDR3 is CASSPRYTNTGELFF. The CDR3 DNA reads TGTGCCAGCTCACCACGGTACACCAACACCGGGGAGCTGTTTTTT.

The genes are TRBV5-1 and TRBJ2-3, with D unresolved. Trimming cost V 0 bases and J 7 bases, with 12 bases left between them. This CDR3 has 14 residues. From germline, CDR1 is SGHRS and CDR2 YFSETQ. CDR3 residues: CASSLDPPGNTQYF. CDR3 nucleotide sequence: TGCGCCAGCAGCTTGGACCCCCCTGGGAATACGCAGTATTTT. Full variable domain (missing parts from reference TRBV5-1 and TRBJ2-3): KAGVTQTPRYLIKTRGQQVTLSCSPISGHRSVSWYQQTPGQGLQFLFEYFSETQRNKGNFPGRFSGRQFSNSRSEMNVSTLELGDSALYLCASSLDPPGNTQYFGPGTRLTVL.

The CDR3 loop reads CASSYRGGSNQPQHF. CDR3 bases: TGTGCCAGCAGTTACAGGGGCGGAAGCAATCAGCCCCAGCATTTT. The rearrangement uses TRBV7-2 and TRBJ1-5, with TRBD1 identical over 7 bases. Germline V gene data show CDR1 as SGHTA and CDR2 as FQGNSA. With V trimmed by 6 bases and J by 1 base, 6 bases remained unmatched. The CDR3 runs 15 residues.

This clone was recorded a few times. The J gene is TRBJ2-5, the V gene TRBV7-8, with D perhaps TRBD1 or TRBD2 (5 bases each). In germline, CDR1 is SGHVS, CDR2 FQNEAQ. V gave up 5 bases and J gave up 5 bases, with 15 bases separating them. The CDR3 loop spans 14 amino acids. The CDR3 DNA follows: TGTGCCAGCAGCCCGGGGACCGCCGGGGAGACCCAGTACTTC. Protein: CASSPGTAGETQYF.